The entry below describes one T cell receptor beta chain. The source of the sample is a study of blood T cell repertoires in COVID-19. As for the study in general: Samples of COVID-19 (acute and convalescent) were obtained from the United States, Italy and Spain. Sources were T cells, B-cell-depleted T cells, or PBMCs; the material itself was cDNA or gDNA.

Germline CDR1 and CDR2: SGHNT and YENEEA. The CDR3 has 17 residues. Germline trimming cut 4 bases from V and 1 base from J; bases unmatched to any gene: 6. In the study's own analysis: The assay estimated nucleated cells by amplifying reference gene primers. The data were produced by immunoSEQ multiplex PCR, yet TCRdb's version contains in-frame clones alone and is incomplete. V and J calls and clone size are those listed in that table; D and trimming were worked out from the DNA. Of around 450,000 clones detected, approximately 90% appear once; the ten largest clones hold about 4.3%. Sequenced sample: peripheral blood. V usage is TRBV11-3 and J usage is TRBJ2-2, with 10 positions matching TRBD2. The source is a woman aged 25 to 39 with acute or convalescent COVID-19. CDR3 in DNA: TGTGCCAGCAGCTCAGGAACTAGCGGGGTGAACACCGGGGAGCTGTTTTTT. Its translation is CASSSGTSGVNTGELFF. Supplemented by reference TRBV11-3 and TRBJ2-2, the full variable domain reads EAGVVQSPRYKIIEKKQPVAFWCNPISGHNTLYWYLQNLGQGPELLIRYENEEAVDDSQLPKDRFSAERLKGVDSTLKIQPAELGDSAVYLCASSSGTSGVNTGELFFGEGSRLTVL.